Listed here is a single TCR beta chain. This sample is drawn from a study of cytomegalovirus exposure and HLA in healthy donors. Looked up from germline, CDR1 is SGHRS and CDR2 is YFSETQ. The CDR3 contains 14 residues. After removal of 2 bases from V and 3 bases from J, the junction contained 0 bases not matched to a gene. The primer mix had 60 Vbeta and 13 Jbeta primers. Profiling relied on immunoSEQ multiplex PCR, and the TCRdb table lists in-frame clones only, not all of them. The sample records a few hundred thousand clones, around 75% being singletons. This sequence originates from a young woman in good health and CMV-seronegative. The chain combines TRBV5-1 with TRBJ2-5, with TRBD2 identical over 11 bases. Sequences were obtained from PBMCs. CDR3 coding DNA: TGCGCCAGCAGCTTTAGCGGGGGGGAAGAGACCCAGTACTTC. As protein: CASSFSGGEETQYF.